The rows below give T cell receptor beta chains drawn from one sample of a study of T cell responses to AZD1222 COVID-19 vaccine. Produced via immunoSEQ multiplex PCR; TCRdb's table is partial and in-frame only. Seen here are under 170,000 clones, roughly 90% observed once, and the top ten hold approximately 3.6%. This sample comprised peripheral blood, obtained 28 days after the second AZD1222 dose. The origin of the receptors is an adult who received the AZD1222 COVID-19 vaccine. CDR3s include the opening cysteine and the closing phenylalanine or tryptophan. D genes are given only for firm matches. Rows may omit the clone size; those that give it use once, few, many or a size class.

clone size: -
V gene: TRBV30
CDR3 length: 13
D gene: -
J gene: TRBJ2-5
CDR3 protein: CAWSGGVGETQYF
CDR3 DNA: TGTGCCTGGAGTGGGGGAGTTGGGGAGACCCAGTACTTC

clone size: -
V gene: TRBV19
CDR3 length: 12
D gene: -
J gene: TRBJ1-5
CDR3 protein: CASNFFGQPQHF
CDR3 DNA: TGTGCCAGTAACTTCTTTGGCCAGCCCCAGCATTTT

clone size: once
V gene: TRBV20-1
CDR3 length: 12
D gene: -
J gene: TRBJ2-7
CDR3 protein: CSASRGPNEQYF
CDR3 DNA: TGCAGTGCTAGTCGGGGGCCTAACGAGCAGTACTTC

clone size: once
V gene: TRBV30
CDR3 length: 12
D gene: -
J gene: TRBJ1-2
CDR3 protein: CAWSGEDYGYTF
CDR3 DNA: TGTGCCTGGAGTGGCGAGGACTATGGCTACACCTTC

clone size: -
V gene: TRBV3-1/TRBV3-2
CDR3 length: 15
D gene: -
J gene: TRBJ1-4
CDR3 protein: CASSQGTVANEKLFF
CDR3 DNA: TGTGCCAGCAGCCAAGGGACAGTGGCTAATGAAAAACTGTTTTTT

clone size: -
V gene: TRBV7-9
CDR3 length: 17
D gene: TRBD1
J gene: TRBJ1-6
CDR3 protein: CASSLWGGQGADSPLHF
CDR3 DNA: TGTGCCAGCAGCTTATGGGGTGGGCAGGGGGCCGATTCACCCCTCCACTTT

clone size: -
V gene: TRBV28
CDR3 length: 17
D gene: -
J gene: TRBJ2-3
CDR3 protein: CASSLWGDGGGTDTQYF
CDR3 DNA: TGTGCCAGCAGTTTATGGGGTGACGGAGGCGGGACAGATACGCAGTATTTT

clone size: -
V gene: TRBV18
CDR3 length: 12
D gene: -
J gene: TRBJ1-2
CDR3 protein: CASSPELGCYTF
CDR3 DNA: TGTGCCAGCTCACCGGAGTTAGGGTGCTACACCTTC

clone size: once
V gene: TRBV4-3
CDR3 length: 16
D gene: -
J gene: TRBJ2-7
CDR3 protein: CASSQFAGHPVSEQYF
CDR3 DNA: TGCGCCAGCAGCCAGTTCGCGGGGCACCCGGTGTCCGAGCAGTACTTC

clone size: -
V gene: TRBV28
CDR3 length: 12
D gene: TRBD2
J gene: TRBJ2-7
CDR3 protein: CASNSGLANRDF
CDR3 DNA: TGTGCCAGCAATTCGGGACTAGCGAATAGGGACTTC

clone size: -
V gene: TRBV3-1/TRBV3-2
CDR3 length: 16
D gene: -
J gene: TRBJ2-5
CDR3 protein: CASILRPGDPRETQYF
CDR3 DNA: TGTGCCAGCATCCTCCGGCCGGGGGACCCCAGGGAGACCCAGTACTTC

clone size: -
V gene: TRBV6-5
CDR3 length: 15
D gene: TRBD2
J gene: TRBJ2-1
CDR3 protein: CASRWGLAGGYEQFF
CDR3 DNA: TGTGCCAGCAGGTGGGGACTAGCGGGAGGCTATGAGCAGTTCTTC

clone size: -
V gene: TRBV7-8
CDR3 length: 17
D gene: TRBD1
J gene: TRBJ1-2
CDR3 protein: CASSPGTGDIVNYGYTF
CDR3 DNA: TGTGCCAGCAGCCCCGGGACAGGGGATATTGTGAACTATGGCTACACCTTC

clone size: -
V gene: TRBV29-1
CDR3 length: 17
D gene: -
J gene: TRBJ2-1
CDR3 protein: CSVVPIRGESSYNEQFF
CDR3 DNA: TGCAGCGTTGTCCCAATAAGGGGCGAGAGCTCCTACAATGAGCAGTTCTTC

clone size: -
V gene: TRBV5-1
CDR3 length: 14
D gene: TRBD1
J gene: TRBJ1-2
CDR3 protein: CASSWGQLNYGYTF
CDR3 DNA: TGCGCCAGCAGCTGGGGACAGCTGAACTATGGCTACACCTTC

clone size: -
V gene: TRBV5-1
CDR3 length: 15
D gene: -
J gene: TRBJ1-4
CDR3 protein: CASSSGGTPNEKLFF
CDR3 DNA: TGCGCCAGCAGCTCGGGCGGGACCCCGAATGAAAAACTGTTTTTT

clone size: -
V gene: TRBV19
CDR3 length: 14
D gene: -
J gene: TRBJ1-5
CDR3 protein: CASSIAQGNQPQHF
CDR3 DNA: TGTGCCAGTAGTATAGCTCAGGGTAATCAGCCCCAGCATTTT

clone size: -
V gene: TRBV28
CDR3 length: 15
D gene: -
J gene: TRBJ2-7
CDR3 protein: CASSIVGASSYEQYF
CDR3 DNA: TGTGCCAGCAGTATCGTAGGGGCCAGCTCCTACGAGCAGTACTTC

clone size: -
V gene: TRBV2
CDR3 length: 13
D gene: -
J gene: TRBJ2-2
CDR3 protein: CASSPINRGELFF
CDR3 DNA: TGTGCCAGCAGTCCGATCAACCGGGGGGAGCTGTTTTTT

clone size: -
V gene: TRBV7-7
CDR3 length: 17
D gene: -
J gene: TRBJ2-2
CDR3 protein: CASSLWPQGKNTGELFF
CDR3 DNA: TGTGCTAGCAGCCTATGGCCGCAGGGGAAGAACACCGGGGAGCTGTTTTTT

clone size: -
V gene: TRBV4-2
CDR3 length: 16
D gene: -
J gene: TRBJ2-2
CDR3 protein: CASSQDGRMNTGELFF
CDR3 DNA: TGTGCCAGCAGCCAAGACGGGCGGATGAACACCGGGGAGCTGTTTTTT

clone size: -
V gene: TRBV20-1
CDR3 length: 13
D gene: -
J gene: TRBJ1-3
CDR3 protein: CSASQGPGNTIYF
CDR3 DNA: TGCAGTGCTAGTCAGGGGCCAGGAAACACCATATATTTT

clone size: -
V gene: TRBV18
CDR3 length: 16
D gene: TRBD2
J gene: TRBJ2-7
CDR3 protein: CASSPGSGRTSYEQYF
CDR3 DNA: TGTGCCAGCTCACCCGGAAGCGGGAGGACCTCCTACGAGCAGTACTTC

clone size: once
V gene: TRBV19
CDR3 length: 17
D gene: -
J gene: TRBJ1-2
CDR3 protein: CASSARRLFPLTYGYTF
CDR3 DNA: TGTGCCAGTAGTGCTCGGAGGTTATTCCCGCTTACCTATGGCTACACCTTC

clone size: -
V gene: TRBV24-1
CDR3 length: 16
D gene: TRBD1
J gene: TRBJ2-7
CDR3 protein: CATSEPPGTGDYEQYF
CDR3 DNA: TGTGCCACCAGTGAACCGCCGGGGACAGGAGACTACGAGCAGTACTTC

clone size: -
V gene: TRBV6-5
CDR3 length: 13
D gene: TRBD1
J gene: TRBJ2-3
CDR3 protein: CASSYRQGNTQYF
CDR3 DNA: TGTGCCAGCAGTTACCGACAGGGGAATACGCAGTATTTT

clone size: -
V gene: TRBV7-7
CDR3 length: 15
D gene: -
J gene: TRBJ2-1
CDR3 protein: CASSLGQGGANEQFF
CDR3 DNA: TGTGCTAGCAGCTTAGGGCAGGGGGGAGCCAATGAGCAGTTCTTC

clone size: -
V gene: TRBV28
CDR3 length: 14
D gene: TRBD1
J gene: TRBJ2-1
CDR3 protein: CASSSPTGAWEQFF
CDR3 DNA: TGTGCCAGCAGTTCCCCGACAGGGGCGTGGGAGCAGTTCTTC

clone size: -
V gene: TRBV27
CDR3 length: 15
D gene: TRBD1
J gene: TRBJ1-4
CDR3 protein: CASSSLGQGDEKLFF
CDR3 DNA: TGTGCCAGCAGTTCCCTCGGACAGGGTGATGAAAAACTGTTTTTT

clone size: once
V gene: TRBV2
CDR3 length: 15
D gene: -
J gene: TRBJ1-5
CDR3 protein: CASSLLNIGNQPQHF
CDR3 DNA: TGTGCCAGCAGTCTCCTGAACATCGGCAATCAGCCCCAGCATTTT

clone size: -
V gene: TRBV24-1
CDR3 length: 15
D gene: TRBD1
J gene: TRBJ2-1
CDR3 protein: CATTPGGQGISEQFF
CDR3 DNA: TGTGCCACCACCCCTGGGGGACAGGGCATATCTGAGCAGTTCTTC

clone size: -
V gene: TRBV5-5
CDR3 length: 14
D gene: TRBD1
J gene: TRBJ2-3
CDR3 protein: CASSSQGAADTQYF
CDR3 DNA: TGTGCCAGCAGCTCACAGGGGGCCGCAGATACGCAGTATTTT

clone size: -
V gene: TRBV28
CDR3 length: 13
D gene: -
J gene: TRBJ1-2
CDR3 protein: CASSTGGTYGYTF
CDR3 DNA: TGTGCCAGCAGCACCGGAGGAACCTATGGCTACACCTTC

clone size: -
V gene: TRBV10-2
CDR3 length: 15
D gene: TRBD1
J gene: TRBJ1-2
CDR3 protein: CASSESLDRGLGYTF
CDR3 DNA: TGCGCCAGCAGTGAGAGTCTGGACAGGGGGCTCGGCTACACCTTC

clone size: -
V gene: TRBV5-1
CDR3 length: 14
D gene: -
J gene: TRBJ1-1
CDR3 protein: CASTPTVEQGSAFF
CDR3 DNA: TGCGCCAGCACCCCAACCGTTGAACAGGGTTCAGCTTTCTTT

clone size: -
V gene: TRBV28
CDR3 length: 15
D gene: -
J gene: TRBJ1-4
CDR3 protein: CASSFPGATNEKLFF
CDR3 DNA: TGTGCCAGCAGTTTCCCGGGGGCAACTAATGAAAAACTGTTTTTT

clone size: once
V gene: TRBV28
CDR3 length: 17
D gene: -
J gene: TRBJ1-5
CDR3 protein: CASSLRTRQVTNQPQHF
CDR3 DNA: TGTGCCAGCAGTTTACGTACCCGACAGGTCACAAATCAGCCCCAGCATTTT

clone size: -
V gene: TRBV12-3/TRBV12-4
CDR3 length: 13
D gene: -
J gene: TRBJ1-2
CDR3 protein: CASSLGQGYGYTF
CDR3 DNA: TGTGCCAGCAGTTTGGGGCAGGGCTATGGCTACACCTTC

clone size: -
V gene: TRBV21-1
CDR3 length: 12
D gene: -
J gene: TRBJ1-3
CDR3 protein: CASSSEGTSIYF
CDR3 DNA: TGTGCCAGCAGCAGCGAGGGAACATCCATATATTTT

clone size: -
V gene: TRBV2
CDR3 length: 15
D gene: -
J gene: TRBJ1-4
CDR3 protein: CASSGRAARNEKLFF
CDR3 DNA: TGTGCCAGCAGTGGGAGGGCAGCCCGGAATGAAAAACTGTTTTTT

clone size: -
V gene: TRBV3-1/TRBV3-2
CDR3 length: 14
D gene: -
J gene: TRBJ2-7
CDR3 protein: CASSQLQGSYEQYF
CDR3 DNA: TGTGCCAGCAGCCAGCTACAGGGATCCTACGAGCAGTACTTC

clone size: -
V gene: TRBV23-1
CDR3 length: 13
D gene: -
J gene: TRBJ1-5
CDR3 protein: CASRGRNNQPQHF
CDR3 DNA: TGCGCCAGCAGAGGACGTAACAATCAGCCCCAGCATTTT

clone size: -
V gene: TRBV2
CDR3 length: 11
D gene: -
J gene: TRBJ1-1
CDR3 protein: CASSEVTEAFF
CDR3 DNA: TGTGCCAGCAGTGAAGTCACTGAAGCTTTCTTT

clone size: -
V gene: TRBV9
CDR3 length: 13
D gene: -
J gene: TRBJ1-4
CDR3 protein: CASSPGPVEKLFF
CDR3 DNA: TGTGCCAGCAGCCCAGGCCCGGTGGAAAAACTGTTTTTT

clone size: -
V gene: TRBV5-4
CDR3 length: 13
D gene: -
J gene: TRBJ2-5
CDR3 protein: CASSGKQGTTQYF
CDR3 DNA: TGTGCCAGCAGCGGTAAACAGGGAACGACCCAGTACTTC

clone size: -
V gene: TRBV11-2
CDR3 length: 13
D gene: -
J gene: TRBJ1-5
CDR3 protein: CASSFGDRQPQHF
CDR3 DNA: TGTGCCAGCAGCTTCGGGGACCGTCAGCCCCAGCATTTT

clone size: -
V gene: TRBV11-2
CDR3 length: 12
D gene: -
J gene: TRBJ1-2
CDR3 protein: CASSHRDYGYTF
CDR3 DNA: TGTGCCAGCAGCCACAGGGACTATGGCTACACCTTC

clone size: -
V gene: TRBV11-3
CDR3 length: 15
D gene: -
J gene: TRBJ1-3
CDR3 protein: CASSARFPGRNTIYF
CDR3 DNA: TGTGCCAGCAGCGCCCGGTTTCCCGGACGGAACACCATATATTTT

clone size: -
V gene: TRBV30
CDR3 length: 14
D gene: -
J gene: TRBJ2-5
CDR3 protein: CAWSQGDFTGTQYF
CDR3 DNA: TGTGCCTGGAGTCAGGGGGACTTTACGGGGACCCAGTACTTC

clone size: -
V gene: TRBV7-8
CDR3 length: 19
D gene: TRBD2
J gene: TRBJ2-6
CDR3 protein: CASSLDQRGAFSGANVLTF
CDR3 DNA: TGTGCCAGCAGCTTAGACCAGCGGGGGGCTTTCTCTGGGGCCAACGTCCTGACTTTC

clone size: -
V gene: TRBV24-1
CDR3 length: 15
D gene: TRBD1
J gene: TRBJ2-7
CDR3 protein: CATRSSGTGYHEQYF
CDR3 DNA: TGTGCCACCAGGTCCTCCGGGACAGGGTACCACGAGCAGTACTTC

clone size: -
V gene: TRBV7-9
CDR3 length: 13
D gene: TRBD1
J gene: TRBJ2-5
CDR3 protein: CASSRRDRETQYF
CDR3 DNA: TGTGCCAGCAGCCGCCGGGACAGAGAGACCCAGTACTTC

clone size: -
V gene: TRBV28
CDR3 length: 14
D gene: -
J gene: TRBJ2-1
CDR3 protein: CASSSGLAQAEQFF
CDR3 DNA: TGTGCCAGCAGTTCAGGGCTAGCGCAGGCTGAGCAGTTCTTC

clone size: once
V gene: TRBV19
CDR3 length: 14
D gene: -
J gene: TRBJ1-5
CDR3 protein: CASSMGQHNQPQHF
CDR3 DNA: TGTGCCAGTAGTATGGGGCAACACAATCAGCCCCAGCATTTT

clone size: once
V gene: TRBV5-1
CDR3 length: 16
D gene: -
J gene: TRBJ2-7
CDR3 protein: CASSLRGFAQGGEQYF
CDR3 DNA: TGCGCCAGCAGCTTGCGGGGATTCGCCCAGGGGGGCGAGCAGTACTTC

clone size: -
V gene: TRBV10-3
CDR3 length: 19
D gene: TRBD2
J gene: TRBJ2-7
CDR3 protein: CAISESGTSGSSYHYEQYF
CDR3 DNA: TGTGCCATCAGTGAGTCAGGGACTAGCGGGAGTTCGTACCACTACGAGCAGTACTTC

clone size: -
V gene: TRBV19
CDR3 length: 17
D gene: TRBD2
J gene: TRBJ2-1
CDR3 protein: CASSIVPSGRASNEQFF
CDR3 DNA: TGTGCCAGTAGTATTGTCCCTAGCGGGAGGGCCTCCAATGAGCAGTTCTTC

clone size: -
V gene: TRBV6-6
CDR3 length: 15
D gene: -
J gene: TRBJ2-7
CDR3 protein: CASSYSFPDSYEQYF
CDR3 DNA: TGTGCCAGCAGTTACTCGTTCCCAGACTCCTACGAGCAGTACTTC